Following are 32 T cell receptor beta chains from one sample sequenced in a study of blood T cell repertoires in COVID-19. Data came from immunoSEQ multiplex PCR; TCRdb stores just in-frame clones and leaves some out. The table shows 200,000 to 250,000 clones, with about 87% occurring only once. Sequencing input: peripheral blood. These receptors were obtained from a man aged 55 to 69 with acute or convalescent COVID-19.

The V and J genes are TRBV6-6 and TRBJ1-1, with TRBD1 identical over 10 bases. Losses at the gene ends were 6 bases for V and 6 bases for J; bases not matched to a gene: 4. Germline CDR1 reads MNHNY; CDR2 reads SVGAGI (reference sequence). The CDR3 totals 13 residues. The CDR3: CASRDRGAAEAFF. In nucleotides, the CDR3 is TGTGCCAGCAGGGACAGGGGGGCGGCTGAAGCTTTCTTT.

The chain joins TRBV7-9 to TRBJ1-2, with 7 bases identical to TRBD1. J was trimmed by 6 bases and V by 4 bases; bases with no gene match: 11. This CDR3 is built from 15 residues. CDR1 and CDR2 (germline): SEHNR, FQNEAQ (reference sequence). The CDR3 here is CASSSWDSLTHGYTF. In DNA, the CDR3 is TGTGCCAGCAGCTCCTGGGACAGCCTTACCCATGGCTACACCTTC.

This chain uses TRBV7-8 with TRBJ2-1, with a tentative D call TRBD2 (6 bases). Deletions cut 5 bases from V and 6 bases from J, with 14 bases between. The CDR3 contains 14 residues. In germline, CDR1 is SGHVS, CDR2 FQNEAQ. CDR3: CASSGRTTVNEQFF. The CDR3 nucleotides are TGTGCCAGCAGCGGACGGACTACCGTCAATGAGCAGTTCTTC. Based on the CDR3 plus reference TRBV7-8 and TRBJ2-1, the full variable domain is GAGVSQSPRYKVAKRGQDVALRCDPISGHVSLFWYQQALGQGPEFLTYFQNEAQLDKSGLPSDRFFAERPEGSVSTLKIQRTQQEDSAVYLCASSGRTTVNEQFFGPGTRLTVL.

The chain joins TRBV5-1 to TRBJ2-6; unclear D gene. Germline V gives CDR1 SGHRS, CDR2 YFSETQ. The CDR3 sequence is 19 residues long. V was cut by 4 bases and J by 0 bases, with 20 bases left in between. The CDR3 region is CASSHPPGRSNSGANVLTF. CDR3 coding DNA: TGCGCCAGCAGCCACCCCCCCGGCAGGTCCAACTCTGGGGCCAACGTCCTGACTTTC.

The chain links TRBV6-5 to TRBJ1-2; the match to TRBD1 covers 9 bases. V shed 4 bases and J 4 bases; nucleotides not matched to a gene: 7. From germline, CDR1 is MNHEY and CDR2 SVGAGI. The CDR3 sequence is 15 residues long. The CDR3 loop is CASSSPGQGPYGYTF. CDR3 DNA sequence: TGTGCCAGCAGTTCGCCTGGACAGGGGCCCTATGGCTACACCTTC.

CDR3: CASSLSVALNTEAFF. The DNA of the CDR3 is TGTGCCAGCAGCCTATCGGTTGCGCTGAACACTGAAGCTTTCTTT. The chain couples TRBV7-2 to TRBJ1-1; D uncertain. This CDR3 is 15 amino acids long. CDR1 is SGHTA, CDR2 FQGNSA, per germline. The germline V and J ends were trimmed by 5 bases and 0 bases, with 13 bases remaining between them. Full variable domain (rest looked up from reference TRBV7-2 and TRBJ1-1): GAGVSQSPSNKVTEKGKDVELRCDPISGHTALYWYRQSLGQGLEFLIYFQGNSAPDKSGLPSDRFSAERTGGSVSTLTIQRTQQEDSAVYLCASSLSVALNTEAFFGQGTRLTVV.

This chain's CDR3 is CASSLDGGVGYEQYF. The CDR3 DNA follows: TGTGCCAGCAGCTTGGATGGAGGGGTGGGCTACGAGCAGTACTTC. The chain joins TRBV5-4 to TRBJ2-7, with D perhaps matching TRBD2 (6 bases). The V end lost 0 bases, the J end lost 3 bases, and 13 bases lay between the germline ends. Per germline, CDR1 SGHNT and CDR2 YYREEE (reference sequence). The CDR3 covers 15 residues. Based on the CDR3 plus reference TRBV5-4 and TRBJ2-7, the full variable domain is ETGVTQSPTHLIKTRGQQVTLRCSSQSGHNTVSWYQQALGQGPQFIFQYYREEENGRGNFPPRFSGLQFPNYSSELNVNALELDDSALYLCASSLDGGVGYEQYFGPGTRLTVT.

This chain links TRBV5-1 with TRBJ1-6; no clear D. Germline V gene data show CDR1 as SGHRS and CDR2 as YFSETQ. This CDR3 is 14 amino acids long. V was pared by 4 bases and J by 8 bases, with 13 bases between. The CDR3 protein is CASSNSGFDSPLHF. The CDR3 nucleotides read TGCGCCAGCAGCAACTCCGGGTTTGATTCACCCCTCCACTTT.

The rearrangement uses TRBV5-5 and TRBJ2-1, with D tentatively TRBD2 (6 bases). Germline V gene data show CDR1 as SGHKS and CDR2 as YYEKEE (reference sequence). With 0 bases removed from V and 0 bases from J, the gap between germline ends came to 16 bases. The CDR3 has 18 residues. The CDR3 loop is CASSLATWGRSSYNEQFF. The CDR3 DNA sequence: TGTGCCAGCAGCTTGGCCACTTGGGGGAGGAGCTCCTACAATGAGCAGTTCTTC.

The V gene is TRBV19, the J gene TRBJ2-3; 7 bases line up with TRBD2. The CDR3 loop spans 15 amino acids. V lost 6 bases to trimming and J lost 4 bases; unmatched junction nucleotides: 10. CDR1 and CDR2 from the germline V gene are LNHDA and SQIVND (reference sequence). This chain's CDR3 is CASRFPSGEADTQYF. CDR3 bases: TGTGCCAGTAGATTCCCTAGCGGCGAGGCAGATACGCAGTATTTT. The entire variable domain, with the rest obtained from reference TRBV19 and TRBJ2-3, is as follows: DGGITQSPKYLFRKEGQNVTLSCEQNLNHDAMYWYRQDPGQGLRLIYYSQIVNDFQKGDIAEGYSVSREKKESFPLTVTSAQKNPTAFYLCASRFPSGEADTQYFGPGTRLTVL.

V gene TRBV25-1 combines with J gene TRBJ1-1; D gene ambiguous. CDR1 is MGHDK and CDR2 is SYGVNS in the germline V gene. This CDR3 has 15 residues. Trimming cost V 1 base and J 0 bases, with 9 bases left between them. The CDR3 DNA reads TGTGCCAGCAGTGAATCCGGGGTCATGAACACTGAAGCTTTCTTT. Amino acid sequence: CASSESGVMNTEAFF. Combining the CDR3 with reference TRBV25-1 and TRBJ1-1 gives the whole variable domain EADIYQTPRYLVIGTGKKITLECSQTMGHDKMYWYQQDPGMELHLIHYSYGVNSTEKGDLSSESTVSRIRTEHFPLTLESARPSHTSQYLCASSESGVMNTEAFFGQGTRLTVV.

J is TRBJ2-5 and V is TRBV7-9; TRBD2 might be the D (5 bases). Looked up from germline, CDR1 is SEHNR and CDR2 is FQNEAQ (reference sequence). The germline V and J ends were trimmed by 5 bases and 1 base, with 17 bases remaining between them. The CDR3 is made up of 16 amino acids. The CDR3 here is CASSVTGVPSQETQYF. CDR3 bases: TGTGCCAGCAGCGTTACCGGGGTTCCCAGCCAAGAGACCCAGTACTTC.

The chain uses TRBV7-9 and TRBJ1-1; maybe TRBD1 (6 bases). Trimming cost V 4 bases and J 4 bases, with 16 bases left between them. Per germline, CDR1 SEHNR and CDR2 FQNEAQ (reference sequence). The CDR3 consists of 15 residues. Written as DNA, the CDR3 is TGTGCCAGCAGCTGGGGCGGGGGGCGAGGCACTGAAGCTTTCTTT. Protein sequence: CASSWGGGRGTEAFF.

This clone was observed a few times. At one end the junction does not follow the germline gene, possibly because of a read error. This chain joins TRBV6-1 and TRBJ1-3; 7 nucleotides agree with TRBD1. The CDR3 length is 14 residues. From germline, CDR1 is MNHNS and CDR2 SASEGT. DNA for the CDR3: TGTGCCAGCAGGGAAGGGACAGAGAGAAACACCATATATTTT. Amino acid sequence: CASREGTERNTIYF.

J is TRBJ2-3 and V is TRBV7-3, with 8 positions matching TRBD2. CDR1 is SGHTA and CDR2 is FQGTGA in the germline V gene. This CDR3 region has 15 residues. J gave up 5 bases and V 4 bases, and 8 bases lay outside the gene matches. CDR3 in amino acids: CASSSPGLAGDTQYF. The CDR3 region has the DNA TGTGCCAGCAGCTCCCCCGGACTAGCTGGAGATACGCAGTATTTT.

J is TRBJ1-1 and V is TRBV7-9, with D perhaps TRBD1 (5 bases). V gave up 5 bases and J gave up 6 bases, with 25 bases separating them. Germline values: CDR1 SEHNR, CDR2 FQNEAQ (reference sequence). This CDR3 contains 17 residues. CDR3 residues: CASSKDPVGGSSPEAFF. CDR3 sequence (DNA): TGTGCCAGCAGCAAAGATCCCGTGGGGGGGTCGAGCCCTGAAGCTTTCTTT. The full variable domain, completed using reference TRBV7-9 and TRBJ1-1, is DTGVSQNPRHKITKRGQNVTFRCDPISEHNRLYWYRQTLGQGPEFLTYFQNEAQLEKSRLLSDRFSAERPKGSFSTLEIQRTEQGDSAMYLCASSKDPVGGSSPEAFFGQGTRLTVV.

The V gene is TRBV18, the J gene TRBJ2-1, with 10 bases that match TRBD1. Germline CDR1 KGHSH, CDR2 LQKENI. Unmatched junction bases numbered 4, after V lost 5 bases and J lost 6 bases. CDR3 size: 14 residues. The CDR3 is CASSSRTGGNEQFF. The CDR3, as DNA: TGTGCCAGCTCATCACGGACAGGGGGCAATGAGCAGTTCTTC.

The CDR3 region is CASSYSTRHYGYTF. The CDR3 DNA sequence: TGTGCCAGCAGTTACTCGACAAGGCACTATGGCTACACCTTC. The chain couples TRBV6-5 to TRBJ1-2; D is unresolved. CDR3 length: 14 residues. Germline-derived CDR1 and CDR2 are MNHEY and SVGAGI. Trimming removed 0 bases at V and 3 bases at J, with 8 bases between.

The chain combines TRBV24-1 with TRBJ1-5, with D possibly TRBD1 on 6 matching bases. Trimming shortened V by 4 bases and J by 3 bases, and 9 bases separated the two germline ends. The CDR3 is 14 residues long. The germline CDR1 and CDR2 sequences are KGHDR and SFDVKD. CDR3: CATSERTVNQPQHF. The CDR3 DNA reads TGTGCCACCAGTGAAAGGACAGTCAATCAGCCCCAGCATTTT.

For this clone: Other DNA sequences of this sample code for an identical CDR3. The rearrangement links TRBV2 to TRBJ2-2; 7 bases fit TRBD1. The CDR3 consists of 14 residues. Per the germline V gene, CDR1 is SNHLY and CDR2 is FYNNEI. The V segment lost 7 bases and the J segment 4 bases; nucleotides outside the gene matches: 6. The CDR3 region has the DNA TGTGCCAGCAACCGACAGGGTCGCACCGGGGAGCTGTTTTTT. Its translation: CASNRQGRTGELFF. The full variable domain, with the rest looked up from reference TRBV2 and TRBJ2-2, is EPEVTQTPSHQVTQMGQEVILRCVPISNHLYFYWYRQILGQKVEFLVSFYNNEISEKSEIFDDQFSVERPDGSNFTLKIRSTKLEDSAMYFCASNRQGRTGELFFGEGSRLTVL.

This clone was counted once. CDR3 amino acids: CASSPTAVGYGYTF. The DNA of the CDR3 is TGTGCCAGCAGTCCAACCGCGGTTGGCTATGGCTACACCTTC. The chain carries TRBV6-5 and TRBJ1-2; D unclear. Trimming removed 5 bases from V and 4 bases from J, with 14 bases in between. The CDR3 totals 14 residues. CDR1 and CDR2 from the germline V gene are MNHEY and SVGAGI.

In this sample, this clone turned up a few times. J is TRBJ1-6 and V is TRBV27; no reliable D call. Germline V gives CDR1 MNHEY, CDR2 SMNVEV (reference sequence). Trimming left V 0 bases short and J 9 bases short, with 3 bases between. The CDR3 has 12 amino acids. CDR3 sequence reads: CASSLSASPLHF. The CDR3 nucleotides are TGTGCCAGCAGTTTATCGGCTTCACCCCTCCACTTT.

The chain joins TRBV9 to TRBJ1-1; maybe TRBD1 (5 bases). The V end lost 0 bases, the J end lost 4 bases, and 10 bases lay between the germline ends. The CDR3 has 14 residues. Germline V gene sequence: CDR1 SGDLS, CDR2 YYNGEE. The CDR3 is CASSVVSQATEAFF. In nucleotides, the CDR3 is TGTGCCAGCAGCGTAGTATCACAGGCCACTGAAGCTTTCTTT.

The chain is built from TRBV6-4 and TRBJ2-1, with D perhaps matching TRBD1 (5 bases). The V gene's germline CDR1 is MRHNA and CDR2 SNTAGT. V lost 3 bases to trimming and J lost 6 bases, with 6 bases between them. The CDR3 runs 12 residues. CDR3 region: CASSEQVNEQFF. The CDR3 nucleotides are TGTGCCAGCAGTGAACAGGTCAATGAGCAGTTCTTC.

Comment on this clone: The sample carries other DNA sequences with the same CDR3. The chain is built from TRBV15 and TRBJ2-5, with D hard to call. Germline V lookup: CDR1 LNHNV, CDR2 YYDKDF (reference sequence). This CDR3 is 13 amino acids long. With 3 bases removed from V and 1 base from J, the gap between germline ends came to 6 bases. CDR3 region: CATSSPSQETQYF. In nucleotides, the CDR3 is TGTGCCACCAGCAGCCCCTCCCAAGAGACCCAGTACTTC.

The CDR3 DNA is TGTGCCAGCAGTTTATTCAGGGGGGGGCGACAGGGGGCGGATAATTCACCCCTCCACTTT. Its translation: CASSLFRGGRQGADNSPLHF. The gene calls are TRBV27 and TRBJ1-6; 10 positions agree with TRBD1. Per germline, CDR1 MNHEY and CDR2 SMNVEV (reference sequence). The V and J ends lost 1 base and 5 bases, in that order; junction bases with no gene match: 14. The CDR3 runs 20 residues.

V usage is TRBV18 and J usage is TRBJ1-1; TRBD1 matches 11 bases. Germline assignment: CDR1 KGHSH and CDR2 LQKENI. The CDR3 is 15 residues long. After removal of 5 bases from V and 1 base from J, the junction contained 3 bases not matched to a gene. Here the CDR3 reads CASSLGQGANTEAFF. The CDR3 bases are TGTGCCAGCTCATTAGGACAGGGGGCGAACACTGAAGCTTTCTTT. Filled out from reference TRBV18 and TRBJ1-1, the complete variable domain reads NAGVMQNPRHLVRRRGQEARLRCSPMKGHSHVYWYRQLPEEGLKFMVYLQKENIIDESGMPKERFSAEFPKEGPSILRIQQVVRGDSAAYFCASSLGQGANTEAFFGQGTRLTVV.

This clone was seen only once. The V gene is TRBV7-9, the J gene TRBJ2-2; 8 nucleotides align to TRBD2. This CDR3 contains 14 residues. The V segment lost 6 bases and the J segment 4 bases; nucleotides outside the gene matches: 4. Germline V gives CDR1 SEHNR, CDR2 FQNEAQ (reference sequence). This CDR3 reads CASRPGGPTGELFF. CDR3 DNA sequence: TGTGCCAGCAGGCCGGGGGGGCCCACCGGGGAGCTGTTTTTT.

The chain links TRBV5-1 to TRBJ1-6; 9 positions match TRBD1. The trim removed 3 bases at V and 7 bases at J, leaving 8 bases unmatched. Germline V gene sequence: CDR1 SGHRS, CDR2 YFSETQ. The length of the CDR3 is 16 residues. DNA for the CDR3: TGCGCCAGCAGCTCCAATACAGGGGGCAAGAATTCACCCCTCCACTTT. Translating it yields CASSSNTGGKNSPLHF.

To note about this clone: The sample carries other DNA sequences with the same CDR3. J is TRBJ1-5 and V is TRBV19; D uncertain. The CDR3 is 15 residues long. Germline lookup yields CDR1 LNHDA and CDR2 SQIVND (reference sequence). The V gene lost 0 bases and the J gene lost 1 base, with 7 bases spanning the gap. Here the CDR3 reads CASSIDRGSNQPQHF. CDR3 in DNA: TGTGCCAGTAGTATAGATCGAGGCAGCAATCAGCCCCAGCATTTT.

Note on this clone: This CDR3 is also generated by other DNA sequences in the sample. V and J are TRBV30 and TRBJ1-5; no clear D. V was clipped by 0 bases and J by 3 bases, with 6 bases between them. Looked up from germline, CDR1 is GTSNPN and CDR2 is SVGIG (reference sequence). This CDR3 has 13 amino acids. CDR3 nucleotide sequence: TGTGCCTGGAGTGTGCAGGCCAATCAGCCCCAGCATTTT. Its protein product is CAWSVQANQPQHF.

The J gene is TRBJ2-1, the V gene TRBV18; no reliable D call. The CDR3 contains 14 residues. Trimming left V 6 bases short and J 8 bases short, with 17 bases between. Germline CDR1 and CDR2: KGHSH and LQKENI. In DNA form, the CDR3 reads TGTGCCAGCTCGCCGAGTGCTTTAGCATATGAGCAGTTCTTC. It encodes CASSPSALAYEQFF.